These 25 T cell receptor beta chains were sequenced from one sample in a study of blood T cell repertoires in COVID-19. Clones were sequenced by immunoSEQ multiplex PCR, and TCRdb holds only the in-frame ones, with some missing. This sample has around 69,000 clones; 65% to 85% occur once, and the top ten carry 1.8%. Material for sequencing was peripheral blood. These receptors were obtained from an older woman with acute or convalescent COVID-19.

The gene calls are TRBV3-1 (or the pseudogene TRBV3-2) and TRBJ2-7; maybe TRBD1 (6 bases). Germline CDR1 LGHDT, CDR2 YNNKEL (reference sequence). CDR3 length: 14 amino acids. The V end was cut by 7 bases, the J end by 0 bases, with 13 bases between. This CDR3 reads CASTRQAFSYEQYF. The CDR3 region has the DNA TGTGCCAGCACCCGACAGGCGTTCTCCTACGAGCAGTACTTC.

The V call is TRBV4-2, the J call TRBJ2-7, with 10 bases identical to TRBD2. The CDR3 covers 16 residues. The V and J ends lost 4 bases and 4 bases, in that order; junction bases with no gene match: 10. In germline, CDR1 is LGHNA, CDR2 YNFKEQ. The CDR3 DNA follows: TGTGCCAGCAGCCCCAGCCTAGAGCGGGGGGGATACGAGCAGTACTTC. This sequence encodes CASSPSLERGGYEQYF.

The chain is built from TRBV9 and TRBJ1-2, with 8 bases aligning to TRBD1. This CDR3 has 14 residues. The trim removed 2 bases at V and 8 bases at J, leaving 8 bases unmatched. The germline gives CDR1 SGDLS, CDR2 YYNGEE. The CDR3 DNA is TGTGCCAGCAGCGTGCGCCAGGGGGCGCCCGGCTACACCTTC. As protein: CASSVRQGAPGYTF.

This clone was observed once. The chain uses TRBV6-5 and TRBJ1-5, with unresolved D. Germline assignment: CDR1 MNHEY and CDR2 SVGAGI. CDR3 length equals 12 residues. The V and J ends lost 6 bases and 7 bases respectively, with 10 bases between them. CDR3 coding DNA: TGTGCCAGCAGCCTCCGGAGGCAGCCCCAGCATTTT. Translation: CASSLRRQPQHF.

This clone is a singleton in its sample. The J gene is TRBJ1-4, the V gene TRBV20-1; D gene uncertain. This CDR3 spans 15 amino acids. The germline V and J ends were trimmed by 3 bases and 8 bases, with 19 bases remaining between them. Germline lookup yields CDR1 DFQATT and CDR2 SNEGSKA (reference sequence). The CDR3 nucleotides are TGCAGTGCTAGTCCTCGAGGCAGCGGAGACGAAAAACTGTTTTTT. This translates into CSASPRGSGDEKLFF.

The V gene is TRBV7-9, the J gene TRBJ2-5; 12 nucleotides agree with TRBD1. The CDR3 spans 17 residues. J gave up 1 base and V 5 bases, and 8 bases lay outside the gene matches. Germline V gene sequence: CDR1 SEHNR, CDR2 FQNEAQ (reference sequence). CDR3 amino acids: CASSQGQGALGQETQYF. CDR3 sequence (DNA): TGTGCCAGCAGCCAGGGACAGGGGGCGCTTGGCCAAGAGACCCAGTACTTC.

The chain uses TRBV29-1 and TRBJ1-2; maybe TRBD1 (5 bases). In germline, CDR1 is SQVTM, CDR2 ANQGSEA. V lost 7 bases to trimming and J lost 13 bases, with 22 bases between them. The CDR3 extends over 12 amino acids. CDR3 sequence: CSAGVAPGVITF. For the CDR3, the DNA is TGCAGCGCGGGGGTGGCGCCGGGGGTAATCACCTTC.

This clone appeared a few times. The rearrangement uses TRBV24-1 and TRBJ2-3, with TRBD2 matching 9 bases. V lost 8 bases and J lost 0; bases outside the gene matches: 14. Germline V gene sequence: CDR1 KGHDR, CDR2 SFDVKD. This CDR3 is 18 amino acids long. The CDR3 spells CATKCRAGGPDSTDTQYF. The CDR3 DNA sequence: TGTGCCACCAAATGTAGGGCGGGAGGGCCAGATAGCACAGATACGCAGTATTTT.

The rearrangement links TRBV5-5 to TRBJ2-6; tentative D call: TRBD1 (6 bases). Germline CDR1 reads SGHKS; CDR2 reads YYEKEE (reference sequence). This CDR3 spans 16 amino acids. V lost 3 bases and J lost 4, with 14 bases in between. CDR3 in DNA: TGTGCCAGCAGCTCCAACCCAGGGGTAGGGGCCAACGTCCTGACTTTC. It specifies CASSSNPGVGANVLTF.

The chain uses TRBV10-2 and TRBJ1-1; D might be TRBD1 (6 bases). The V and J ends lost 3 bases and 6 bases respectively, with 14 bases between them. The CDR3 is 14 residues long. Germline values: CDR1 WSHSY, CDR2 SAAADI. In DNA form, the CDR3 reads TGCGCCAGCAGTGAAGGGACATCAAAATCTGAAGCTTTCTTT. The encoded protein is CASSEGTSKSEAFF.

The chain is built from TRBV5-4 and TRBJ1-2; the D is unclear. Trimming cost V 4 bases and J 5 bases, with 18 bases left between them. The CDR3 is 15 amino acids. Germline values: CDR1 SGHNT, CDR2 YYREEE (reference sequence). CDR3 in DNA: TGTGCCAGCAGCCTGTACATGTACACAAATTATGGCTACACCTTC. Protein sequence: CASSLYMYTNYGYTF. The full variable domain, with the rest looked up from reference TRBV5-4 and TRBJ1-2, is ETGVTQSPTHLIKTRGQQVTLRCSSQSGHNTVSWYQQALGQGPQFIFQYYREEENGRGNFPPRFSGLQFPNYSSELNVNALELDDSALYLCASSLYMYTNYGYTFGSGTRLTVV.

The chain is built from TRBV6-1 and TRBJ1-1, with no clear D. Per the germline V gene, CDR1 is MNHNS and CDR2 is SASEGT. The length of the CDR3 is 16 residues. Trimming took off 1 base at V and 4 bases at J, with 16 bases between the two ends. The CDR3 here is CASSEVSTLRSTEAFF. The CDR3 DNA reads as TGTGCCAGCAGTGAAGTGTCTACCCTCCGTTCCACTGAAGCTTTCTTT.

The CDR3: CASSADLTLAYNSPLHF. CDR3 DNA sequence: TGTGCCAGCAGCGCCGACCTGACATTAGCCTATAATTCACCCCTCCACTTT. V is TRBV5-4 and J is TRBJ1-6; D not certain. CDR3 length equals 17 residues. Germline CDR1 and CDR2: SGHNT and YYREEE (reference sequence). Trimming removed 4 bases from V and 2 bases from J, with 16 bases in between.

The chain recombines TRBV7-6 with TRBJ1-1; D may be TRBD1 (5 bases). The germline gives CDR1 SGHVS, CDR2 FNYEAQ. Trimming stripped 5 bases from V and 1 base from J, with 8 bases between. The CDR3 sequence is 13 residues long. CDR3 DNA: TGTGCCAGCAGCGTTGGACAGAACACTGAAGCTTTCTTT. Translated, it gives CASSVGQNTEAFF. Using reference TRBV7-6 and TRBJ1-1 for the parts outside the CDR3, the full variable domain is GAGVSQSPRYKVTKRGQDVALRCDPISGHVSLYWYRQALGQGPEFLTYFNYEAQQDKSGLPNDRFSAERPEGSISTLTIQRTEQRDSAMYRCASSVGQNTEAFFGQGTRLTVV.

This rearrangement joins TRBV24-1 to TRBJ2-6, with D tentatively TRBD2 (5 bases). This CDR3 comprises 17 residues. Germline V gene sequence: CDR1 KGHDR, CDR2 SFDVKD. Trimming took 3 bases from V and 1 from J, leaving 12 bases between them. CDR3 sequence: CATSDGLGKSGANVLTF. The CDR3 DNA reads TGTGCCACCAGTGATGGACTTGGTAAATCTGGGGCCAACGTCCTGACTTTC.

The V call is TRBV7-8, the J call TRBJ1-1; 9 nucleotides agree with TRBD1. With V trimmed by 5 bases and J by 0 bases, 10 bases remained unmatched. The CDR3 runs to 17 residues. CDR1 SGHVS and CDR2 FQNEAQ come from the germline V gene. This CDR3 is CASSLRGTGSMNTEAFF. The DNA of the CDR3 is TGTGCCAGCAGCCTCAGAGGGACAGGGAGTATGAACACTGAAGCTTTCTTT.

The rearrangement uses TRBV15 and TRBJ2-1; 9 bases line up with TRBD2. Trimming cost V 4 bases and J 2 bases; bases outside gene matches: 9. Germline V gives CDR1 LNHNV, CDR2 YYDKDF (reference sequence). The CDR3 is made up of 17 amino acids. The CDR3 region is CATSTFASGVAYNEQFF. CDR3 DNA sequence: TGTGCCACCAGCACATTCGCTAGCGGGGTAGCCTACAATGAGCAGTTCTTC.

CDR3 loop: CASSVTGGAGRGYTF. Here the CDR3 DNA reads TGTGCCAGCAGCGTCACAGGGGGCGCCGGACGTGGCTACACCTTC. The chain combines TRBV11-2 with TRBJ1-2; TRBD1 matches at 9 bases. CDR1 and CDR2 (germline): SGHAT, FQNNGV. The CDR3 has 15 residues. Trimming took 5 bases from V and 7 from J; bases not matched to a gene: 11.

V and J are TRBV14 and TRBJ2-3; 8 bases agree with TRBD1. Germline loops: CDR1 SGHDN, CDR2 FVKESK. J was trimmed by 5 bases and V by 5 bases; bases with no gene match: 18. The CDR3 is 18 residues long. CDR3 loop: CASSAPDPDREIIDTQYF. In DNA, the CDR3 is TGTGCCAGCAGCGCTCCTGACCCGGACAGGGAAATAATAGATACGCAGTATTTT.

The chain's CDR3 is CASSRGYVANSNQPQHF. The CDR3 nucleotides are TGTGCCAGTAGTAGAGGGTATGTGGCTAATAGCAATCAGCCCCAGCATTTT. The chain is built from TRBV19 and TRBJ1-5, with unresolved D. Germline CDR1 and CDR2: LNHDA and SQIVND (reference sequence). V was cut by 4 bases and J by 0 bases, with 16 bases left in between. This CDR3 spans 17 amino acids.

The V gene is TRBV28, the J gene TRBJ1-5; D possibly corresponds to TRBD1 (6 bases). The V end lost 6 bases, the J end lost 0 bases, and 12 bases lay between the germline ends. The CDR3 length is 15 residues. Germline CDR1 reads MDHEN; CDR2 reads SYDVKM. The DNA for the CDR3 is TGTGCCAGCAGCGTAGGGGGTTTTAGCAATCAGCCCCAGCATTTT. It translates to CASSVGGFSNQPQHF. Full variable domain (outside the CDR3, taken from reference TRBV28 and TRBJ1-5): DVKVTQSSRYLVKRTGEKVFLECVQDMDHENMFWYRQDPGLGLRLIYFSYDVKMKEKGDIPEGYSVSREKKERFSLILESASTNQTSMYLCASSVGGFSNQPQHFGDGTRLSIL.

This clone has only a few counts. The chain employs TRBV12-3 or TRBV12-4 and TRBJ1-2; a weak D match, TRBD1 (5 bases). V was pared by 6 bases and J by 8 bases, with 13 bases between. The CDR3 contains 12 residues. CDR3: CASRTQGGGYTF. CDR3 bases: TGTGCCAGCAGGACTCAGGGTGGAGGCTACACCTTC.

J is TRBJ1-5 and V is TRBV30, with 7 bases fitting TRBD1. From germline, CDR1 is GTSNPN and CDR2 SVGIG (reference sequence). V shed 5 bases, J shed 1 base, and the junction held 5 bases outside the gene matches. This CDR3 has 14 amino acids. In nucleotides, the CDR3 is TGTGCCTGGGCGACAGGGACGAGCAATCAGCCCCAGCATTTT. It is translated as CAWATGTSNQPQHF.

The chain uses TRBV11-2 and TRBJ2-7, with 13 bases fitting TRBD2. Germline CDR1 SGHAT, CDR2 FQNNGV. Trimming took 3 bases from V and 5 from J; bases not matched to a gene: 4. The CDR3 extends over 15 amino acids. CDR3 nucleotide sequence: TGTGCCAGCAGCTTGACTAGCGGGAGGTTCGACGAGCAGTACTTC. As protein: CASSLTSGRFDEQYF. Filled out from reference TRBV11-2 and TRBJ2-7, the complete variable domain reads EAGVAQSPRYKIIEKRQSVAFWCNPISGHATLYWYQQILGQGPKLLIQFQNNGVVDDSQLPKDRFSAERLKGVDSTLKIQPAKLEDSAVYLCASSLTSGRFDEQYFGPGTRLTVT.

This chain uses TRBV7-9 with TRBJ1-2, with TRBD1 matching 9 bases. V was clipped by 0 bases and J by 4 bases; unmatched bases: 12. The CDR3 consists of 18 residues. Per the germline V gene, CDR1 is SEHNR and CDR2 is FQNEAQ (reference sequence). CDR3 in amino acids: CASSLAVAGTGSAYGYTF. The CDR3 DNA sequence: TGTGCCAGCAGCTTAGCCGTGGCCGGGACAGGGAGTGCCTATGGCTACACCTTC.